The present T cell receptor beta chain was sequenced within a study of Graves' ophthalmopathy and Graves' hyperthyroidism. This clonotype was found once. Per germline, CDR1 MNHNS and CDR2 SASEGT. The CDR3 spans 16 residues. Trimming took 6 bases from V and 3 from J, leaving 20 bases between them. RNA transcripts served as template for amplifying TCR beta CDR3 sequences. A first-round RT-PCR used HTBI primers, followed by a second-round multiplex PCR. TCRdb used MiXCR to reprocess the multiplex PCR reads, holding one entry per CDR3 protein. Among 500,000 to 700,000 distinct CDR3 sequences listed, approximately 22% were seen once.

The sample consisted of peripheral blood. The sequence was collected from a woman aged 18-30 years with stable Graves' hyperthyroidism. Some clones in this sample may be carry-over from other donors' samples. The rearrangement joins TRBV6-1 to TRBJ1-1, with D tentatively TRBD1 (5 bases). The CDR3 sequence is CASSPGGGEGYTEAFF. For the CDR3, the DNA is TGTGCCAGCAGCCCGGGGGGAGGGGAGGGATACACTGAAGCTTTCTTT.